These 24 T cell receptor beta chains originate from one sample sequenced in a study of cytomegalovirus exposure and HLA in healthy donors (dated by TCRdb to about 2017). Libraries came from the immunoSEQ multiplex PCR assay. TCRdb took this table from immuneACCESS and kept in-frame rearrangements with V and J called. Such tables lack part of the clones; where checked against another copy, unresolved V genes explain under half of the gap, and the rest is unexplained. In this sample the table shows 200,000 to 250,000 clones, 80% to 85% of which occur a single time. The ten largest clones take up over 12% of the sample. Material for sequencing was PBMCs. The receptor set was obtained from a woman between 25 and 40 years old in good health and CMV-seropositive.

The chain uses TRBV30 and TRBJ2-1; TRBD1 is a possible D gene (6 bases). The germline V gene has CDR1 GTSNPN and CDR2 SVGIG (reference sequence). V was pared by 4 bases and J by 4 bases, with 17 bases between. The CDR3 is 15 residues long. DNA of the CDR3: TGTGCCTGGAAGGGGGATGGCGGAACTTACAATGAGCAGTTCTTC. Translated, it gives CAWKGDGGTYNEQFF.

The chain couples TRBV5-4 to TRBJ2-7; D might be TRBD2 (6 bases). Germline CDR1 SGHNT, CDR2 YYREEE (reference sequence). Trimming cost V 5 bases and J 2 bases, with 14 bases left between them. CDR3 length: 14 amino acids. CDR3 amino acids: CASRRAGTTYEQYF. The DNA for the CDR3 is TGTGCCAGCAGGCGGGCGGGAACTACCTACGAGCAGTACTTC.

This chain joins TRBV27 and TRBJ1-1, with unresolved D. Germline V CDR1 and CDR2: MNHEY, SMNVEV (reference sequence). V was pared by 5 bases and J by 0 bases, with 10 bases between. CDR3 length equals 14 residues. CDR3 in amino acids: CASSLHSLNTEAFF. For the CDR3, the DNA is TGTGCCAGCAGTCTACATAGCTTGAACACTGAAGCTTTCTTT.

The gene calls are TRBV30 and TRBJ2-3; 13 bases line up with TRBD2. The CDR3 contains 18 residues. Germline CDR1 GTSNPN, CDR2 SVGIG (reference sequence). V lost 0 bases and J lost 2; bases outside the gene matches: 8. CDR3 protein: CAWSVGTSGRGDTDTQYF. CDR3 bases: TGTGCCTGGAGTGTCGGAACTAGCGGGAGGGGAGACACAGATACGCAGTATTTT.

This clone was observed a handful of times. The rearrangement links TRBV2 to TRBJ2-7, with D unresolved. The CDR3 spans 12 residues. V was cut by 6 bases and J by 2 bases, with 8 bases left in between. The germline V gene encodes CDR1 SNHLY and CDR2 FYNNEI. CDR3 region: CASRGGTYEQYF. CDR3 nucleotide sequence: TGTGCCAGCAGGGGCGGAACCTACGAGCAGTACTTC.

CDR3 coding DNA: TGTGCCAGCAGCTCCCTCGGACGGTCCTACGAGCAGTACTTC. Translating gives CASSSLGRSYEQYF. The chain recombines TRBV7-2 with TRBJ2-7; D gene uncertain. Trimming left V 4 bases short and J 1 base short, with 11 bases between. This CDR3 is 14 amino acids long. Germline-derived CDR1 and CDR2 are SGHTA and FQGNSA.

J is TRBJ1-1 and V is TRBV7-9; 7 bases align to TRBD1. The germline V gene has CDR1 SEHNR and CDR2 FQNEAQ (reference sequence). Trimming at V came to 7 bases and at J to 1 base, leaving 12 bases not matched to a gene. The CDR3 has 16 residues. CDR3 coding DNA: TGTGCCAGCACCCCTTCCCCGGACAGGTGGAACACTGAAGCTTTCTTT. Protein: CASTPSPDRWNTEAFF.

V gene TRBV28 combines with J gene TRBJ1-3, with 7 bases lining up with TRBD1. Unmatched junction bases numbered 9, after V lost 7 bases and J lost 3 bases. This CDR3 is 15 amino acids long. The germline CDR1 and CDR2 sequences are MDHEN and SYDVKM. The CDR3 reads CASTPPTGLGNTIYF. In DNA form, the CDR3 reads TGTGCCAGCACCCCACCGACAGGGCTTGGAAACACCATATATTTT.

The chain combines TRBV11-2 with TRBJ2-7, with D perhaps matching TRBD1 (6 bases). CDR1 SGHAT and CDR2 FQNNGV come from the germline V gene. Trimming took 4 bases from V and 6 from J, leaving 28 bases between them. The CDR3 length is 18 residues. CDR3 nucleotide sequence: TGTGCCAGCAGCTCAAACTCACAGGGACGCGCGGGTCGGGTCGAGCAGTACTTC. This sequence encodes CASSSNSQGRAGRVEQYF.

This clone was detected only once. This chain joins TRBV9 and TRBJ1-1, with D perhaps matching TRBD1 (5 bases). CDR1 SGDLS and CDR2 YYNGEE come from the germline V gene. Trimming left V 3 bases short and J 2 bases short, with 14 bases between. CDR3 length equals 15 residues. The CDR3 reads CASSGRRGPNTEAFF. CDR3 DNA: TGTGCCAGCAGCGGCCGCCGGGGCCCTAACACTGAAGCTTTCTTT. The whole variable domain, remainder taken from reference TRBV9 and TRBJ1-1, is DSGVTQTPKHLITATGQRVTLRCSPRSGDLSVYWYQQSLDQGLQFLIQYYNGEERAKGNILERFSAQQFPDLHSELNLSSLELGDSALYFCASSGRRGPNTEAFFGQGTRLTVV.

This clone was found once. The chain combines TRBV7-6 with TRBJ1-1, with 10 nucleotides matching TRBD1. Germline loops: CDR1 SGHVS, CDR2 FNYEAQ. Trimming took 5 bases from V and 11 from J; bases not matched to a gene: 8. This CDR3 has 13 residues. The CDR3 coding sequence is TGTGCCAGCAGCATCGCCGGGACAGGGGAGGCTTTCTTT. This codes for CASSIAGTGEAFF.

V and J are TRBV28 and TRBJ1-2; possibly TRBD1 for D (5 bases). CDR1 is MDHEN and CDR2 is SYDVKM in the germline V gene. This CDR3 is built from 17 residues. Trimming took off 3 bases at V and 2 bases at J, with 19 bases between the two ends. CDR3 loop: CASSFLRRGNPNYGYTF. The CDR3 region has the DNA TGTGCCAGCAGTTTTTTAAGGCGGGGGAACCCCAACTATGGCTACACCTTC.

This chain uses TRBV6-5 with TRBJ1-2; 9 positions agree with TRBD1. Germline-derived CDR1 and CDR2 are MNHEY and SVGAGI. The CDR3 length is 13 residues. J gave up 4 bases and V 4 bases, and 1 base lay outside the gene matches. CDR3 sequence reads: CASSLQGAYGYTF. In DNA form, the CDR3 reads TGTGCCAGCAGTTTACAGGGGGCCTATGGCTACACCTTC.

This chain connects TRBV30 to TRBJ1-5; D gene ambiguous. The V end was cut by 0 bases, the J end by 3 bases, with 6 bases between. The CDR3 has 13 amino acids. The germline V gene encodes CDR1 GTSNPN and CDR2 SVGIG (reference sequence). CDR3 protein: CAWSVKDNQPQHF. The CDR3 DNA sequence: TGTGCCTGGAGTGTAAAGGACAATCAGCCCCAGCATTTT.

The chain uses TRBV2 and TRBJ2-7; the match to TRBD1 covers 8 bases. The V segment lost 4 bases and the J segment 4 bases; nucleotides outside the gene matches: 9. This CDR3 has 15 amino acids. Germline V lookup: CDR1 SNHLY, CDR2 FYNNEI. The CDR3 region is CASSVLRQGNYEQYF. The CDR3 DNA sequence: TGTGCCAGCAGTGTTTTGAGACAGGGGAATTACGAGCAGTACTTC.

This clone was counted a few times. This chain connects TRBV15 to TRBJ1-5; D possibly corresponds to TRBD1 (5 bases). Trimming removed 3 bases at V and 6 bases at J, with 12 bases between. The CDR3 totals 14 residues. CDR1 LNHNV and CDR2 YYDKDF come from the germline V gene (reference sequence). The CDR3, as DNA: TGTGCCACCAGCAGGAGGGGAAGTGGTCAGCCCCAGCATTTT. Its translation: CATSRRGSGQPQHF. The whole variable domain, remainder taken from reference TRBV15 and TRBJ1-5, is DAMVIQNPRYQVTQFGKPVTLSCSQTLNHNVMYWYQQKSSQAPKLLFHYYDKDFNNEADTPDNFQSRRPNTSFCFLDIRSPGLGDTAMYLCATSRRGSGQPQHFGDGTRLSIL.

This sequence joins TRBV30 and TRBJ1-5; D is unresolved. Germline V gene data show CDR1 as GTSNPN and CDR2 as SVGIG (reference sequence). The CDR3 covers 12 residues. V was shortened by 5 bases and J by 4 bases, with 9 bases between the two germline ends. In DNA, the CDR3 is TGTGCCTGGTCCGGTGGTAATCAGCCCCAGCATTTT. The encoded protein is CAWSGGNQPQHF.

The chain is built from TRBV7-2 and TRBJ2-7; possibly TRBD1 for D (6 bases). Germline V gene data show CDR1 as SGHTA and CDR2 as FQGNSA. The CDR3 runs to 16 residues. Trimming stripped 3 bases from V and 2 bases from J, with 17 bases between. The CDR3 loop is CASSFNGPQGAYEQYF. As DNA, the CDR3 is TGTGCCAGCAGCTTCAACGGACCACAGGGTGCCTACGAGCAGTACTTC. The variable domain in full, completed from reference TRBV7-2 and TRBJ2-7, reads GAGVSQSPSNKVTEKGKDVELRCDPISGHTALYWYRQSLGQGLEFLIYFQGNSAPDKSGLPSDRFSAERTGGSVSTLTIQRTQQEDSAVYLCASSFNGPQGAYEQYFGPGTRLTVT.

The CDR3, as DNA: TGTGCCAGCAGTATGAACACTGAAGCTTTCTTT. This encodes CASSMNTEAFF. V and J are TRBV6-5 and TRBJ1-1, with D unclear. Trimming took 5 bases from V and 0 from J, leaving 1 base between them. The CDR3 runs to 11 residues. Germline lookup yields CDR1 MNHEY and CDR2 SVGAGI.

The V call is TRBV6-5, the J call TRBJ2-1; 8 bases line up with TRBD2. Germline V lookup: CDR1 MNHEY, CDR2 SVGAGI. The CDR3 consists of 13 residues. V gave up 0 bases and J gave up 14 bases; unmatched junction bases: 6. CDR3 bases: TGTGCCAGCAGTTACTCGAACTCCGGGGGGGAGTTCTTC. It translates to CASSYSNSGGEFF.

The chain carries TRBV11-3 and TRBJ1-5; 7 bases line up with TRBD1. After removal of 0 bases from V and 6 bases from J, the junction contained 8 bases not matched to a gene. The CDR3 totals 16 residues. The germline V gene encodes CDR1 SGHNT and CDR2 YENEEA. The CDR3 reads CASSLESSRGGQPQHF. As DNA, the CDR3 is TGTGCCAGCAGCTTAGAAAGCTCCAGGGGGGGTCAGCCCCAGCATTTT.

The DNA for the CDR3 is TGTGCCAGCAGTCCTGCGGGAAGAGGGCGCGAGCATGAGCAGTACTTC. Translation: CASSPAGRGREHEQYF. The V gene is TRBV28, the J gene TRBJ2-7; the D gene is possibly TRBD2 (6 bases). The germline CDR1 and CDR2 sequences are MDHEN and SYDVKM. This CDR3 comprises 16 residues. Trimming took off 5 bases at V and 7 bases at J, with 24 bases between the two ends.

The count of this clone is one. CDR3 sequence reads: CATSRGLQGDEQFF. Here the CDR3 DNA reads TGTGCCACCAGCAGGGGCTTACAGGGGGATGAGCAGTTCTTC. This sequence joins TRBV15 and TRBJ2-1, with TRBD1 identical over 8 bases. The germline V gene has CDR1 LNHNV and CDR2 YYDKDF (reference sequence). The J segment lost 8 bases and the V segment lost 3 bases, leaving 6 bases of the junction unmatched. The CDR3 runs 14 residues.

This chain uses TRBV7-9 with TRBJ1-1; D not certain. V gave up 1 base and J gave up 3 bases, with 9 bases separating them. The CDR3 is made up of 14 amino acids. Germline V gives CDR1 SEHNR, CDR2 FQNEAQ (reference sequence). For the CDR3, the DNA is TGTGCCAGCAGCTTAGAGGCCAGTTACACTGAAGCTTTCTTT. It encodes CASSLEASYTEAFF.